A single sample gave rise to the 19 T cell receptor beta chains below, sequenced in a study of T cells expressing NK-cell markers. Reprocessing the 5' RACE reads, TCRdb reports a single entry for every CDR3 protein and omits DNA. Recorded for this sample: 400,000 or so distinct CDR3 sequences. The sample consisted of blood T cells: a sorted CD56 or NKG2C T cell subset, CD4+ or CD8+ T cells, or bulk PBMC T cells (not recorded which). Receptor source: a woman between 45 and 60 years old in good health.

This chain links TRBV3-1 with TRBJ1-5. The CDR3 loop spans 14 amino acids. Germline lookup yields CDR1 LGHDT and CDR2 YNNKEL (reference sequence). CDR3 sequence: CASSQGRSNQPQHF.

This chain joins TRBV6-5 and TRBJ2-4; absent DNA, TCRdb's TRBD2 call cannot be checked. This CDR3 has 18 residues. Germline-derived CDR1 and CDR2 are MNHEY and SVGAGI. CDR3 loop: CASSYFPVSISGGNIQYF.

This chain links TRBV5-8 with TRBJ1-4. This CDR3 comprises 16 residues. The V gene's germline CDR1 is SGHTS and CDR2 YDEGEE. CDR3 in amino acids: CASSSGGAIRNEKLFF.

The V call is TRBV24-1, the J call TRBJ2-1; TCRdb's D call, TRBD1, is unchecked because there is no DNA. CDR3 length: 16 amino acids. CDR1 is KGHDR and CDR2 is SFDVKD in the germline V gene. CDR3 residues: CATSEPTGATYNEQFF.

The V call is TRBV18, the J call TRBJ2-2; TCRdb indicates TRBD2, and absent DNA this call remains unverified. CDR3 length: 16 residues. Germline V gene sequence: CDR1 KGHSH, CDR2 LQKENI. The CDR3 is CASSPEGLVITGELFF.

The J gene is TRBJ1-1, the V gene TRBV18; the D gene TCRdb calls, TRBD1, cannot be checked with no DNA. The CDR3 sequence is 13 residues long. From germline, CDR1 is KGHSH and CDR2 LQKENI. CDR3 region: CASSGQGNTEAFF.

This chain uses TRBV5-1 with TRBJ2-1; the TCRdb call, TRBD1, lacks DNA for checking. CDR1 and CDR2 (germline): SGHRS, YFSETQ. The CDR3 is 12 amino acids. CDR3 loop: CASSLEGARQFF.

The chain uses TRBV6-4 and TRBJ2-1. The length of the CDR3 is 13 residues. Per germline, CDR1 MRHNA and CDR2 SNTAGT. The CDR3 protein is CASSDEPYNEQFF.

This chain uses TRBV3-1 with TRBJ2-1. Per germline, CDR1 LGHDT and CDR2 YNNKEL (reference sequence). There are 14 residues in the CDR3. The CDR3 is CASSQVKVGMGKFF.

The chain couples TRBV9 to TRBJ1-1; the TCRdb D gene call, TRBD1, has no DNA to confirm it. CDR1 is SGDLS, CDR2 YYNGEE, per germline. The CDR3 loop spans 11 amino acids. CDR3 sequence reads: CASSVGGEAFF.

The rearrangement links TRBV12-3 or TRBV12-4 to TRBJ2-5; absent DNA, TCRdb's TRBD1 call cannot be checked. CDR3 size: 15 residues. CDR3 loop: CASRRSTGPGETQYF.

V is TRBV7-9 and J is TRBJ2-6. The CDR3 runs to 16 residues. The germline CDR1 and CDR2 sequences are SEHNR and FQNEAQ (reference sequence). The CDR3 sequence is CASSRRSISGANVLTF.

The chain is built from TRBV6-6 and TRBJ2-1. The CDR3 spans 16 residues. Germline V gene sequence: CDR1 MNHNY, CDR2 SVGAGI (reference sequence). The CDR3 region is CASSYATSVSYNEQFF.

The rearrangement joins TRBV4-2 to TRBJ2-7; TCRdb outputs TRBD1, but without DNA this stays unchecked. Germline CDR1 is LGHNA and CDR2 is YNFKEQ. CDR3 length equals 16 residues. This chain's CDR3 is CASSQPGTAFRYEQYF.

The chain links TRBV18 to TRBJ2-7; the D call of TRBD2 rests on TCRdb alone, since no DNA is present to check it. The CDR3 length is 14 residues. Germline CDR1 and CDR2: KGHSH and LQKENI. This CDR3 is CASSPAGGSYEQYF.

This chain's CDR3 is CASSLVGDRNNEQFF. The chain combines TRBV11-3 with TRBJ2-1; TCRdb gives TRBD1 as the D gene, but with no DNA this cannot be confirmed. Germline assignment: CDR1 SGHNT and CDR2 YENEEA. The CDR3 is 15 residues long.

The chain joins TRBV9 to TRBJ2-3; TCRdb selects TRBD1, and the lack of DNA leaves this call unchecked. Germline V gene data show CDR1 as SGDLS and CDR2 as YYNGEE. This CDR3 has 15 amino acids. CDR3 amino acids: CASSVLTPGGDTQYF.

The rearrangement uses TRBV27 and TRBJ1-5. CDR3 length: 14 residues. Looked up from germline, CDR1 is MNHEY and CDR2 is SMNVEV (reference sequence). CDR3 sequence reads: CASSLSSLEGPQHF.

The chain joins TRBV5-5 to TRBJ2-1; the D gene TCRdb calls, TRBD1, cannot be checked with no DNA. The CDR3 extends over 15 amino acids. Germline loops: CDR1 SGHKS, CDR2 YYEKEE (reference sequence). CDR3 loop: CASSRGPGTYNEQFF.